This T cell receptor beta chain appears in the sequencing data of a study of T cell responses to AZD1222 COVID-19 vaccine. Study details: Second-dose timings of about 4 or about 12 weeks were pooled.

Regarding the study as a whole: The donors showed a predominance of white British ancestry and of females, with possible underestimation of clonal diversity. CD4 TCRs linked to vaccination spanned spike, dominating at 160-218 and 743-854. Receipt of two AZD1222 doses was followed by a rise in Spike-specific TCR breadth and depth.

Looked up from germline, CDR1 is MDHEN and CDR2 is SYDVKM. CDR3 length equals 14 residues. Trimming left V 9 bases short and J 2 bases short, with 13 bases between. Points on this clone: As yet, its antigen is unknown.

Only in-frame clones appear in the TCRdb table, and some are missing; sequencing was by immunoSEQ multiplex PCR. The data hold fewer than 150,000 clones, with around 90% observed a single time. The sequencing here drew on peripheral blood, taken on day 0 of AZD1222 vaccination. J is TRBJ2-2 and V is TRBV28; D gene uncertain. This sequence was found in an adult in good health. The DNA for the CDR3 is TGTGCCAGTTCTCACGGATTAAACACCGGGGAGCTGTTTTTT. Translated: CASSHGLNTGELFF.